Below, 10 T cell receptor beta chains from the same sample are listed, as sequenced in a study of T cell responses to AZD1222 COVID-19 vaccine (dated by TCRdb to the early 2020s). Library prep was done by the immunoSEQ multiplex PCR assay. TCRdb mirrors the immuneACCESS table, restricted to in-frame sequences. Some clones are absent from its copies; in checked studies, under half trace to an unresolved V gene, and the reason for the others is unknown. This sample comprises roughly 130,000 clones, 75% to 95% of them detected only once. The ten largest account for 7.5% of the sample. The time point label for this specimen denotes: about 28 days (+/-7) after the second vaccine dose. Interpreted using the paper, the treatment or condition label stands for: meningococcal conjugate vaccine given as trial control. This specimen was peripheral blood, taken 28 days after the second dose of the MenACWY control vaccine. These receptors came from an adult who received the MenACWY meningococcal vaccine as a control.

This chain uses TRBV13 with TRBJ2-4; D is uncertain. Trimming left V 3 bases short and J 0 bases short, with 3 bases between. The CDR3 contains 13 residues. CDR1 PRHDT and CDR2 FYEKMQ come from the germline V gene (reference sequence). The CDR3 loop is CASSLGAKNIQYF. CDR3 bases: TGTGCCAGCAGCTTGGGAGCCAAAAACATTCAGTACTTC.

This clone was observed a handful of times. The chain joins TRBV7-3 to TRBJ2-2; D perhaps matches TRBD1 (6 bases). The CDR3 has 14 amino acids. Trimming removed 5 bases from V and 4 bases from J, with 11 bases in between. CDR1 is SGHTA, CDR2 FQGTGA, per germline. The CDR3, as DNA: TGTGCCAGCAGCGCCGGGACAATCACCGGGGAGCTGTTTTTT. Its protein product is CASSAGTITGELFF.

The chain recombines TRBV14 with TRBJ2-3, with a tentative D call TRBD1 (5 bases). The V end was cut by 0 bases, the J end by 3 bases, with 31 bases between. Germline CDR1 is SGHDN and CDR2 is FVKESK. This CDR3 has 22 amino acids. The CDR3 region is CASSQEVGRWGANSRLTDTQYF. The CDR3 DNA is TGTGCCAGCAGCCAAGAAGTGGGTCGATGGGGCGCAAACTCACGTTTAACAGATACGCAGTATTTT.

CDR3 in DNA: TGTGCCAGCACCAGGACAGTACCGGGCTCTGGCTACACCTTC. This codes for CASTRTVPGSGYTF. V is TRBV7-9 and J is TRBJ1-2, with D perhaps matching TRBD1 (6 bases). CDR1 is SEHNR and CDR2 is FQNEAQ in the germline V gene (reference sequence). The length of the CDR3 is 14 residues. The germline V and J ends were trimmed by 7 bases and 7 bases, with 19 bases remaining between them. Complete variable domain (other parts from reference TRBV7-9 and TRBJ1-2): DTGVSQNPRHKITKRGQNVTFRCDPISEHNRLYWYRQTLGQGPEFLTYFQNEAQLEKSRLLSDRFSAERPKGSFSTLEIQRTEQGDSAMYLCASTRTVPGSGYTFGSGTRLTVV.

The rearrangement uses TRBV5-6 and TRBJ2-2; TRBD1 matches at 9 bases. With 3 bases clipped from V and 5 bases from J, the junction kept 11 bases outside the gene matches. The CDR3 sequence is 17 residues long. Germline assignment: CDR1 SGHDT and CDR2 YYEEEE. The CDR3 DNA is TGTGCCAGCAGCTCCGCCGGACAGGGGCGCAGGACCGGGGAGCTGTTTTTT. Its protein product is CASSSAGQGRRTGELFF.

The V gene is TRBV30, the J gene TRBJ1-5, with TRBD1 identical over 7 bases. The V gene end was trimmed by 1 base and the J gene end by 3 bases; junction bases not matched to a gene: 9. Germline V gene sequence: CDR1 GTSNPN, CDR2 SVGIG (reference sequence). The CDR3 extends over 16 amino acids. The CDR3: CAWSAETGRSNQPQHF. The DNA for the CDR3 is TGTGCCTGGAGTGCTGAGACAGGGAGGTCCAATCAGCCCCAGCATTTT.

The chain recombines TRBV28 with TRBJ1-4, with TRBD1 matching over 7 bases. V gave up 5 bases and J gave up 5 bases; unmatched junction bases: 5. The CDR3 contains 14 residues. Germline V gives CDR1 MDHEN, CDR2 SYDVKM. As DNA, the CDR3 is TGTGCCAGCAGTGATGGGACAGAGAATGAAAAACTGTTTTTT. Amino acid sequence: CASSDGTENEKLFF.

This clone was recorded once. The junction departs from germline at one end; a sequencing error may be responsible. V is TRBV11-3 and J is TRBJ1-1; 9 bases match TRBD1. The CDR3 runs 15 residues. Germline lookup yields CDR1 SGHNT and CDR2 YENEEA. CDR3 loop: CASSLDGQGNAEAFF. CDR3 coding DNA: TGTGCCAGCAGCTTAGACGGACAGGGGAACGCTGAAGCTTTCTTT. The full variable domain, rest sourced from reference TRBV11-3 and TRBJ1-1, is EAGVVQSPRYKIIEKKQPVAFWCNPISGHNTLYWYLQNLGQGPELLIRYENEEAVDDSQLPKDRFSAERLKGVDSTLKIQPAELGDSAVYLCASSLDGQGNAEAFFGQGTRLTVV.

This clone was observed once. The gene calls are TRBV28 and TRBJ1-5, with D uncertain. This CDR3 has 12 residues. Trimming took 6 bases from V and 4 from J, leaving 7 bases between them. Germline CDR1 and CDR2: MDHEN and SYDVKM. CDR3 nucleotides: TGTGCCAGCAGCGTATCAAATCAGCCCCAGCATTTT. This codes for CASSVSNQPQHF.

This sequence joins TRBV2 and TRBJ1-2; 12 bases fit TRBD1. Per germline, CDR1 SNHLY and CDR2 FYNNEI. The CDR3 is 14 amino acids. V was pared by 2 bases and J by 8 bases, with 3 bases of the junction left unmatched. The CDR3 region has the DNA TGTGCCAGCAGTGAACTGGGACAGGGGGCGGGCTACACCTTC. Encoded protein: CASSELGQGAGYTF.